What follows are 17 T cell receptor beta chains derived from one specimen sequenced in a study of T cell therapy after organ transplantation (dated by TCRdb to between 2017 and 2020). What the time point label conveys for this sample: before start of T cell therapy. Their antigens are not known. The receptor library was made with the immunoSEQ multiplex PCR assay. TCRdb carries this immuneACCESS record with in-frame sequences only. Its versions omit some clonotypes, under half of them owing to an unresolved V gene in the studies checked, with the rest unexplained. This sample has some 47,000 clones in its table, and about 94% of those were observed once. The ten largest clonotypes hold over 2.5% of the sample. This sample comprised CD8+ T cells from blood, obtained before autologous CMV-specific T cell therapy. All receptors come from a human patient who had received a solid organ transplant and had CMV disease.

The genes are TRBV25-1 and TRBJ2-5; D unclear. This CDR3 is built from 11 residues. Germline CDR1 and CDR2: MGHDK and SYGVNS. Trimming removed 8 bases from V and 5 bases from J, with 9 bases in between. CDR3 region: CASLYGETQYF. In nucleotides, the CDR3 is TGTGCCAGCTTGTACGGGGAGACCCAGTACTTC.

J is TRBJ2-1 and V is TRBV6-5; no clear D. The CDR3 has 15 residues. V gave up 2 bases and J gave up 2 bases, with 10 bases separating them. CDR1 MNHEY and CDR2 SVGAGI come from the germline V gene. The CDR3 loop is CASSYESATYNEQFF. CDR3 nucleotides: TGTGCCAGCAGTTACGAGTCTGCTACCTACAATGAGCAGTTCTTC.

The V gene is TRBV9, the J gene TRBJ2-7; D is unresolved. The V gene lost 0 bases and the J gene lost 3 bases, with 10 bases spanning the gap. The CDR3 is 14 residues long. Per the germline V gene, CDR1 is SGDLS and CDR2 is YYNGEE. CDR3 amino acids: CASSVEVLGYEQYF. The CDR3, as DNA: TGTGCCAGCAGCGTAGAAGTACTTGGCTACGAGCAGTACTTC.

V and J are TRBV6-5 and TRBJ2-4; 7 nucleotides line up with TRBD1. CDR3 length: 14 amino acids. The V gene end was trimmed by 4 bases and the J gene end by 12 bases; junction bases not matched to a gene: 12. Germline V gene data show CDR1 as MNHEY and CDR2 as SVGAGI. In nucleotides, the CDR3 is TGTGCCAGCAGTTCCGGGACAGAACCCCTCCGTCAGTACTTC. Translating gives CASSSGTEPLRQYF.

This chain joins TRBV2 and TRBJ1-5; TRBD1 matches at 9 bases. The trim removed 5 bases at V and 3 bases at J, leaving 14 bases unmatched. CDR1 is SNHLY and CDR2 is FYNNEI in the germline V gene. CDR3 length: 18 residues. The DNA for the CDR3 is TGTGCCAGCAGTTCTGATACCGGGACAGGGACTTCCAATCAGCCCCAGCATTTT. Translated, it gives CASSSDTGTGTSNQPQHF.

The V gene is TRBV7-9, the J gene TRBJ2-1; possibly TRBD2 for D (6 bases). Germline V gene data show CDR1 as SEHNR and CDR2 as FQNEAQ (reference sequence). This CDR3 comprises 14 residues. The V and J ends lost 1 base and 2 bases respectively, with 6 bases between them. The chain's CDR3 is CASSLGGTYNEQFF. CDR3 in DNA: TGTGCCAGCAGCTTAGGCGGGACCTACAATGAGCAGTTCTTC.

CDR3 bases: TGTGCCAGCAGCCCATTCGGGACTAACTTAGGGGACACCGGGGAGCTGTTTTTT. It is translated as CASSPFGTNLGDTGELFF. This sequence joins TRBV14 and TRBJ2-2, with 7 bases identical to TRBD2. The CDR3 covers 18 residues. CDR1 and CDR2 from the germline V gene are SGHDN and FVKESK. The V gene end was trimmed by 4 bases and the J gene end by 3 bases; junction bases not matched to a gene: 14.

This clone has a handful of counts. This rearrangement joins TRBV5-4 to TRBJ1-6; no definite D call. The CDR3 covers 17 residues. Trimming left V 3 bases short and J 8 bases short, with 21 bases between. Germline V gene data show CDR1 as SGHNT and CDR2 as YYREEE (reference sequence). The CDR3: CASSYQQKKITHSPLHF. CDR3 coding DNA: TGTGCCAGCAGCTACCAACAGAAGAAAATCACTCATTCACCCCTCCACTTT. Complete variable domain (other parts from reference TRBV5-4 and TRBJ1-6): ETGVTQSPTHLIKTRGQQVTLRCSSQSGHNTVSWYQQALGQGPQFIFQYYREEENGRGNFPPRFSGLQFPNYSSELNVNALELDDSALYLCASSYQQKKITHSPLHFGNGTRLTVT.

The chain combines TRBV4-1 with TRBJ1-5, with 7 bases aligning to TRBD1. After removal of 0 bases from V and 5 bases from J, the junction contained 10 bases not matched to a gene. The CDR3 contains 17 residues. CDR1 and CDR2 (germline): MGHRA, YSYEKL. The CDR3 DNA sequence: TGCGCCAGCAGCCAAGAGGCGTACGGAGACAGGGATCAGCCCCAGCATTTT. It yields the protein CASSQEAYGDRDQPQHF.

V gene TRBV6-5 combines with J gene TRBJ1-1, with 7 bases identical to TRBD1. Losses at the gene ends were 5 bases for V and 1 base for J; bases not matched to a gene: 4. The CDR3 spans 14 residues. Per germline, CDR1 MNHEY and CDR2 SVGAGI. The CDR3 DNA sequence: TGTGCCAGCAGTAGGGACAGAGGGAACACTGAAGCTTTCTTT. Encoded protein: CASSRDRGNTEAFF.

The V gene is TRBV6-6, the J gene TRBJ2-3; TRBD2 is a possible D gene (5 bases). The CDR3 sequence is 16 residues long. Germline V lookup: CDR1 MNHNY, CDR2 SVGAGI (reference sequence). V was pared by 4 bases and J by 0 bases, with 14 bases between. CDR3 amino acids: CASSSRRTTSTDTQYF. The CDR3 bases are TGTGCCAGCAGTTCCAGGAGGACCACTAGCACAGATACGCAGTATTTT.

With respect to this clone: At one end the junction does not follow the germline gene, possibly because of a read error. This chain connects TRBV7-7 to TRBJ1-5; perhaps TRBD1 as D (6 bases). The CDR3 has 16 residues. Germline CDR1 reads SSHAT; CDR2 reads FNYEAQ (reference sequence). The DNA for the CDR3 is TGTGCTAGCAGCTTAGCGGGCACAGGGCGCAATCAGCCCCAGCATTTT. It yields the protein CASSLAGTGRNQPQHF.

This chain links TRBV10-3 with TRBJ2-7; D ambiguous. The CDR3 is 12 residues long. Germline loops: CDR1 ENHRY, CDR2 SYGVKD. The ends were cut back, 2 bases at V and 3 bases at J, with 5 bases in the middle. CDR3 nucleotides: TGTGCCATCAGTGAGGGCTACTACGAGCAGTACTTC. Residues: CAISEGYYEQYF.

This clone was seen only once. The chain joins TRBV7-6 to TRBJ1-6; no definite D call. The CDR3 is 17 amino acids. CDR1 is SGHVS and CDR2 is FNYEAQ in the germline V gene. V lost 0 bases and J lost 7, with 16 bases in between. The CDR3 region has the DNA TGTGCCAGCAGCTTAGCGAGCCAGTGGGTTAGCAATTCACCCCTCCACTTT. This codes for CASSLASQWVSNSPLHF.

The J gene is TRBJ1-1, the V gene TRBV7-3; tentative D call: TRBD1 (6 bases). CDR1 SGHTA and CDR2 FQGTGA come from the germline V gene. This CDR3 is built from 15 residues. The V and J ends lost 1 base and 4 bases respectively, with 13 bases between them. The CDR3 nucleotides are TGTGCCAGCAGCTTAATACGGACAGCGGGCACTGAAGCTTTCTTT. Its translation: CASSLIRTAGTEAFF. The whole variable domain, remainder taken from reference TRBV7-3 and TRBJ1-1, is GAGVSQTPSNKVTEKGKYVELRCDPISGHTALYWYRQSLGQGPEFLIYFQGTGAADDSGLPNDRFFAVRPEGSVSTLKIQRTERGDSAVYLCASSLIRTAGTEAFFGQGTRLTVV.

This clone has only one observation. V and J are TRBV11-2 and TRBJ2-1; D uncertain. The V end lost 4 bases, the J end lost 8 bases, and 6 bases lay between the germline ends. Germline CDR1 SGHAT, CDR2 FQNNGV. CDR3 size: 11 residues. The CDR3: CASSSRDEQFF. As DNA, the CDR3 is TGTGCCAGCAGCTCTAGGGATGAGCAGTTCTTC. The full variable domain, completed using reference TRBV11-2 and TRBJ2-1, is EAGVAQSPRYKIIEKRQSVAFWCNPISGHATLYWYQQILGQGPKLLIQFQNNGVVDDSQLPKDRFSAERLKGVDSTLKIQPAKLEDSAVYLCASSSRDEQFFGPGTRLTVL.

The CDR3 spells CASSFGQGHTEAFF. In nucleotides, the CDR3 is TGCGCCAGCAGCTTCGGACAGGGGCATACTGAAGCTTTCTTT. V is TRBV5-1 and J is TRBJ1-1; 9 bases agree with TRBD1. Germline trimming cut 2 bases from V and 5 bases from J; bases unmatched to any gene: 4. Germline V gene lookup returns CDR1 SGHRS and CDR2 YFSETQ. This CDR3 spans 14 amino acids.